This T cell receptor (beta chain) was captured by sequencing in a study of vaccination and CD4 T cells after COVID-19. The Oncomine TCR Beta short-read assay was what sequenced the DNA obtained from cultured CD4+ T cells. Each CDR3 protein is one row after TCRdb ran MiXCR on the PCR reads. The data contain some 14,000 distinct CDR3 sequences, approximately 52% of them singletons. Trimming removed 0 bases from V and 7 bases from J, with 5 bases in between. CDR3 size: 11 residues. Germline V gene lookup returns CDR1 SGDLS and CDR2 YYNGEE. Comment on this clonotype: Antigen specificity is unknown.

The sample's treatment: roughly ten-day PBMC culture with coronavirus spike peptide pools or control peptides (ViraFEST assay). Material: CD4+ T cells from blood, cultured in vitro. The sequence was collected from a human donor who had recovered from COVID-19. J is TRBJ2-7 and V is TRBV9; D is ambiguous. CDR3 sequence (DNA): TGTGCCAGCAGCGTAGGAACAGAGCAGTACTTC. Its protein is CASSVGTEQYF.